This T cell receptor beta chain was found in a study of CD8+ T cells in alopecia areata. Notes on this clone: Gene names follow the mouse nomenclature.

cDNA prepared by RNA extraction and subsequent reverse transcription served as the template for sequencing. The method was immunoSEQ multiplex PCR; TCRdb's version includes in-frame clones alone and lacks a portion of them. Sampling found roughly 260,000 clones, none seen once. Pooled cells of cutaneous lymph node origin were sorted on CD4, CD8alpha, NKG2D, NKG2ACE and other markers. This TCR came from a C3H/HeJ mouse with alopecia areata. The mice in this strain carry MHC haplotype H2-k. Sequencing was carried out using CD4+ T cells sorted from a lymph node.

CDR3: CASQVSYNSPLYF. Partial CDR3 DNA: TGTGCCAGTCAGGTTTCCTATAATTCGCCC. The rearrangement uses TRBV13-1 and TRBJ1-6; D is ambiguous. The read stops 3 residues short of the end of the CDR3; the missing end is completed from the germline J gene. TRBJ1-6 carries the ORF label, with uncertain function. The CDR3 has 13 residues. Germline V gene data show CDR1 as NSHNY and CDR2 as SYGAGN. Deletions cut 8 bases from V and 0 bases from J, with 6 bases between.